What follows are 32 T cell receptor beta chains derived from one specimen sequenced in a study of T cell responses to AZD1222 COVID-19 vaccine. Repertoires were generated with immunoSEQ multiplex PCR, while TCRdb's copy carries only in-frame clones and drops some. The sample records 150,000 to 200,000 clones, 90% being singletons. Specimen: peripheral blood, collected on day 0 of AZD1222 vaccination. Every receptor here comes from an adult in good health.

The chain is built from TRBV7-8 and TRBJ2-7; D is ambiguous. Per germline, CDR1 SGHVS and CDR2 FQNEAQ. This CDR3 has 12 residues. V was shortened by 4 bases and J by 5 bases, with 9 bases between the two germline ends. CDR3 in amino acids: CASSYAPNEQYF. The CDR3 nucleotides read TGTGCCAGCAGCTACGCGCCGAACGAGCAGTACTTC.

The chain combines TRBV28 with TRBJ2-7; 7 positions match TRBD2. Losses at the gene ends were 7 bases for V and 4 bases for J; bases not matched to a gene: 10. Germline loops: CDR1 MDHEN, CDR2 SYDVKM. The CDR3 length is 14 residues. In DNA, the CDR3 is TGTGCCAGCACGACCCGCCCGGGACTATACGAGCAGTACTTC. Its translation: CASTTRPGLYEQYF.

This chain joins TRBV27 and TRBJ1-5; D possibly corresponds to TRBD1 (6 bases). This CDR3 contains 14 residues. With 2 bases removed from V and 2 bases from J, the gap between germline ends came to 7 bases. Germline V gene lookup returns CDR1 MNHEY and CDR2 SMNVEV (reference sequence). The CDR3 sequence is CASSLAGGNQPQHF. CDR3 DNA sequence: TGTGCCAGCAGTTTAGCAGGGGGCAATCAGCCCCAGCATTTT.

The chain has TRBV5-4 and TRBJ2-1; tentatively, D is TRBD2 (7 bases). The CDR3 loop spans 13 amino acids. The V gene lost 1 base and the J gene lost 10 bases, with 12 bases spanning the gap. The V gene's germline CDR1 is SGHNT and CDR2 YYREEE (reference sequence). In DNA, the CDR3 is TGTGCCAGCAGCTTGATAGGGGGGGCCGAGCAGTTCTTC. This encodes CASSLIGGAEQFF.

This chain uses TRBV19 with TRBJ1-1, with D maybe TRBD1 (6 bases). The CDR3 length is 16 residues. V was pared by 1 base and J by 0 bases, with 12 bases between. Germline assignment: CDR1 LNHDA and CDR2 SQIVND (reference sequence). CDR3 in amino acids: CASSIGEGTLNTEAFF. The CDR3 DNA reads TGTGCCAGTAGTATAGGCGAAGGGACATTGAACACTGAAGCTTTCTTT.

This rearrangement joins TRBV15 to TRBJ1-4; no clear D. The CDR3 covers 15 residues. CDR1 is LNHNV, CDR2 YYDKDF, per germline (reference sequence). The V and J ends lost 4 bases and 4 bases respectively, with 13 bases between them. This CDR3 is CATSMETRFNEKLFF. The DNA for the CDR3 is TGTGCCACCAGCATGGAGACAAGATTTAATGAAAAACTGTTTTTT.

The chain couples TRBV3-1 (or the pseudogene TRBV3-2) to TRBJ2-3; 12 nucleotides align to TRBD2. The J segment lost 6 bases and the V segment lost 0 bases, leaving 10 bases of the junction unmatched. Germline loops: CDR1 LGHDT, CDR2 YNNKEL (reference sequence). The CDR3 covers 18 residues. The DNA for the CDR3 is TGTGCCAGCAGCCAAGATCCCGGACTAGCGGGGTCATTTGATACGCAGTATTTT. Translating gives CASSQDPGLAGSFDTQYF.

The rearrangement uses TRBV5-1 and TRBJ1-2, with 12 bases matching TRBD1. Germline CDR1 reads SGHRS; CDR2 reads YFSETQ. CDR3 length equals 14 residues. V gave up 7 bases and J gave up 6 bases; unmatched junction bases: 7. CDR3 DNA sequence: TGCGCCAGCGGCGCCGGGACAGGGGGCGATGGCTACACCTTC. Protein product: CASGAGTGGDGYTF.

Note on this clone: This sample includes further DNA sequences coding for the same CDR3. The rearrangement links TRBV19 to TRBJ2-7, with D maybe TRBD1 (6 bases). This CDR3 is 14 amino acids long. Looked up from germline, CDR1 is LNHDA and CDR2 is SQIVND (reference sequence). The V end was cut by 2 bases, the J end by 2 bases, with 10 bases between. The CDR3 DNA is TGTGCCAGTAGTATAACAGGGACCCCCTACGAGCAGTACTTC. Translation gives CASSITGTPYEQYF. Combining the CDR3 with reference TRBV19 and TRBJ2-7 gives the whole variable domain DGGITQSPKYLFRKEGQNVTLSCEQNLNHDAMYWYRQDPGQGLRLIYYSQIVNDFQKGDIAEGYSVSREKKESFPLTVTSAQKNPTAFYLCASSITGTPYEQYFGPGTRLTVT.

The rearrangement uses TRBV27 and TRBJ2-1; a possible D gene is TRBD2 (6 bases). Germline CDR1 and CDR2: MNHEY and SMNVEV (reference sequence). The V and J ends lost 5 bases and 8 bases respectively, with 19 bases between them. CDR3 length: 15 amino acids. The CDR3 DNA follows: TGTGCCAGCAGTCCGCCGGGACTCAGAAGGGATGAGCAGTTCTTC. It is translated as CASSPPGLRRDEQFF.

V gene TRBV9 combines with J gene TRBJ1-3, with a weak D call TRBD1 (6 bases). The length of the CDR3 is 14 residues. Germline V gene sequence: CDR1 SGDLS, CDR2 YYNGEE. V dropped 4 bases and J dropped 0 bases, with 8 bases sitting between them. Here the CDR3 reads CASSKGGSGNTIYF. DNA for the CDR3: TGTGCCAGCAGCAAAGGGGGCTCTGGAAACACCATATATTTT.

This chain joins TRBV5-1 and TRBJ1-5; 9 bases match TRBD1. The CDR3 runs to 16 residues. Losses at the gene ends were 4 bases for V and 1 base for J; bases not matched to a gene: 6. Per the germline V gene, CDR1 is SGHRS and CDR2 is YFSETQ. The CDR3 DNA follows: TGCGCCAGCAGCCCCGGGACAGGGTGGAGCAATCAGCCCCAGCATTTT. It translates to CASSPGTGWSNQPQHF. Full variable domain (missing parts from reference TRBV5-1 and TRBJ1-5): KAGVTQTPRYLIKTRGQQVTLSCSPISGHRSVSWYQQTPGQGLQFLFEYFSETQRNKGNFPGRFSGRQFSNSRSEMNVSTLELGDSALYLCASSPGTGWSNQPQHFGDGTRLSIL.

The chain carries TRBV6-5 and TRBJ1-2, with D unclear. The CDR3 contains 13 residues. Germline loops: CDR1 MNHEY, CDR2 SVGAGI. Deletions cut 4 bases from V and 1 base from J, with 7 bases between. The CDR3 protein is CASSSLSNYGYTF. The CDR3 DNA sequence: TGTGCCAGCAGTTCGCTCAGTAACTATGGCTACACCTTC.

The chain uses TRBV10-1 and TRBJ1-4; D remains unclear. Trimming removed 5 bases from V and 5 bases from J, with 27 bases in between. The CDR3 consists of 19 residues. Germline V CDR1 and CDR2: WNHNN, SYGVQD (reference sequence). The CDR3 DNA sequence: TGCGCCAGCAGTCACGGGTCCCCGCGGACCTCTGCGGCCAATGAAAAACTGTTTTTT. This encodes CASSHGSPRTSAANEKLFF.

This clone showed up just once. The V and J genes are TRBV7-3 and TRBJ1-6; a weak D match, TRBD1 (5 bases). This CDR3 has 16 amino acids. Trimming stripped 0 bases from V and 2 bases from J, with 8 bases between. The germline gives CDR1 SGHTA, CDR2 FQGTGA. This chain's CDR3 is CASSLTGRTYNSPLHF. CDR3 DNA sequence: TGTGCCAGCAGCTTAACGGGACGGACCTATAATTCACCCCTCCACTTT.

The chain couples TRBV7-9 to TRBJ2-2; D is perhaps TRBD2 (6 bases). Trimming removed 11 bases at V and 4 bases at J, with 8 bases between. This CDR3 comprises 11 residues. Germline assignment: CDR1 SEHNR and CDR2 FQNEAQ (reference sequence). The CDR3 DNA sequence: TGTGCCTTGACTAGCACCGGGGAGCTGTTTTTT. Protein sequence: CALTSTGELFF.

J is TRBJ2-7 and V is TRBV6-2 or TRBV6-3; D is undetermined. V was cut by 0 bases and J by 7 bases, with 16 bases left in between. Per the germline V gene, CDR1 is MNHEY and CDR2 is SVGEGT. The CDR3 has 15 amino acids. The CDR3 spells CASSYSRLGADEQYF. DNA of the CDR3: TGTGCCAGCAGTTACTCCAGACTGGGCGCGGATGAGCAGTACTTC.

The rearrangement joins TRBV2 to TRBJ1-6, with unresolved D. This CDR3 comprises 14 residues. From germline, CDR1 is SNHLY and CDR2 FYNNEI. V was trimmed by 3 bases and J by 10 bases, leaving 13 bases between them. The CDR3 protein is CASSESGYGSPLHF. Written as DNA, the CDR3 is TGTGCCAGCAGTGAGTCGGGGTATGGATCACCCCTCCACTTT.

The genes are TRBV4-3 and TRBJ1-1; unclear D gene. V was cut by 4 bases and J by 1 base, with 10 bases left in between. The CDR3 has 14 amino acids. Germline-derived CDR1 and CDR2 are LGHNA and YSLEER. The DNA for the CDR3 is TGCGCCAGCAGCCCTACAGTTGCGAACACTGAAGCTTTCTTT. It is translated as CASSPTVANTEAFF.

The gene calls are TRBV5-4 and TRBJ2-3; D gene ambiguous. V lost 2 bases to trimming and J lost 0 bases, with 1 base between them. CDR3 size: 12 residues. The V gene's germline CDR1 is SGHNT and CDR2 YYREEE (reference sequence). The CDR3 DNA follows: TGTGCCAGCAGCTTTAGCACAGATACGCAGTATTTT. It specifies CASSFSTDTQYF.

V is TRBV7-8 and J is TRBJ2-7; no reliable D call. Germline CDR1 SGHVS, CDR2 FQNEAQ. V was pared by 1 base and J by 6 bases, with 13 bases between. CDR3 length equals 14 residues. The CDR3 sequence: CASSLEFQQSEQYF. The CDR3 DNA is TGTGCCAGCAGCTTAGAGTTCCAACAAAGCGAGCAGTACTTC.

The chain carries TRBV5-1 and TRBJ2-2; the D gene is possibly TRBD1 (6 bases). The CDR3 loop spans 14 amino acids. Germline V CDR1 and CDR2: SGHRS, YFSETQ. V lost 10 bases to trimming and J lost 4 bases, with 17 bases between them. CDR3 nucleotide sequence: TGCGCCTGCTGCCGGGACATTGGCACCGGGGAGCTGTTTTTT. Its translation is CACCRDIGTGELFF. Together with reference TRBV5-1 and TRBJ2-2, the CDR3 gives the full variable domain: KAGVTQTPRYLIKTRGQQVTLSCSPISGHRSVSWYQQTPGQGLQFLFEYFSETQRNKGNFPGRFSGRQFSNSRSEMNVSTLELGDSALYLCACCRDIGTGELFFGEGSRLTVL.

The chain joins TRBV4-2 to TRBJ1-4, with a weak D call TRBD1 (6 bases). CDR1 is LGHNA and CDR2 is YNFKEQ in the germline V gene. Between the trimmed V and J ends, which lost 6 bases and 8 bases, there was a span of 25 bases. The CDR3 loop spans 17 amino acids. Written as DNA, the CDR3 is TGTGCCAGCAGACCACGACAGGAACTTACCCGCATCGAAAAACTGTTTTTT. Translation gives CASRPRQELTRIEKLFF.

As for this clone: The same CDR3 arises from other DNA sequences in this sample as well. The chain links TRBV30 to TRBJ1-5; perhaps TRBD1 as D (6 bases). This CDR3 is 13 amino acids long. Germline values: CDR1 GTSNPN, CDR2 SVGIG (reference sequence). V was shortened by 0 bases and J by 4 bases, with 7 bases between the two germline ends. The CDR3 DNA sequence: TGTGCCTGGAGTGTAGGGGGGAATCAGCCCCAGCATTTT. Its protein product is CAWSVGGNQPQHF.

This rearrangement joins TRBV2 to TRBJ1-5; possibly TRBD1 for D (6 bases). Germline assignment: CDR1 SNHLY and CDR2 FYNNEI. With 6 bases removed from V and 11 bases from J, the gap between germline ends came to 14 bases. CDR3 size: 12 residues. For the CDR3, the DNA is TGTGCCAGCAGCATCTACAGGGACACCCAGCATTTT. The encoded protein is CASSIYRDTQHF.

In its sample, this clone was seen once. The chain carries TRBV27 and TRBJ2-6; D uncertain. This CDR3 spans 16 amino acids. The V end lost 2 bases, the J end lost 1 base, and 9 bases lay between the germline ends. Germline V lookup: CDR1 MNHEY, CDR2 SMNVEV (reference sequence). CDR3 in DNA: TGTGCCAGCAGTTTAGGGCTTTTGTCTGGGGCCAACGTCCTGACTTTC. Protein sequence: CASSLGLLSGANVLTF. The full variable domain, rest sourced from reference TRBV27 and TRBJ2-6, is EAQVTQNPRYLITVTGKKLTVTCSQNMNHEYMSWYRQDPGLGLRQIYYSMNVEVTDKGDVPEGYKVSRKEKRNFPLILESPSPNQTSLYFCASSLGLLSGANVLTFGAGSRLTVL.

The chain is built from TRBV24-1 and TRBJ2-2; D remains unclear. Germline CDR1 is KGHDR and CDR2 is SFDVKD. V was clipped by 4 bases and J by 1 base, with 3 bases between them. This CDR3 has 13 amino acids. In DNA form, the CDR3 reads TGTGCCACCAGTGAAGAGAACACCGGGGAGCTGTTTTTT. Protein product: CATSEENTGELFF.

This chain uses TRBV14 with TRBJ2-1; 8 bases line up with TRBD2. There are 12 residues in the CDR3. Trimming at V came to 0 bases and at J to 15 bases, leaving 4 bases not matched to a gene. The V gene's germline CDR1 is SGHDN and CDR2 FVKESK. In nucleotides, the CDR3 is TGTGCCAGCAGCCAAGAGGGGGCGGGAGGGTTCTTC. Translated, it gives CASSQEGAGGFF.

This chain joins TRBV4-2 and TRBJ2-7, with no clear D. The CDR3 length is 12 residues. Trimming removed 1 base from V and 5 bases from J, with 6 bases in between. Germline V gene sequence: CDR1 LGHNA, CDR2 YNFKEQ. The CDR3 sequence is CASSQGTHEQYF. CDR3 nucleotide sequence: TGTGCCAGCAGCCAAGGAACCCACGAGCAGTACTTC.

The chain couples TRBV10-3 to TRBJ2-3; 11 nucleotides agree with TRBD2. The ends lost 6 bases at V and 0 bases at J; junction bases unmatched: 11. Germline loops: CDR1 ENHRY, CDR2 SYGVKD. The CDR3 sequence is 18 residues long. CDR3 DNA: TGTGCCATCAGCAGGCCCCGTAGCGGGGGGGACAGCACAGATACGCAGTATTTT. Protein: CAISRPRSGGDSTDTQYF.

In DNA form, the CDR3 reads TGTGCCAGCCGCCAAACAGGACAGATATACGAGCAGTACTTC. As protein: CASRQTGQIYEQYF. The chain links TRBV6-2 or TRBV6-3 to TRBJ2-7, with D possibly matching TRBD1 (6 bases). Per the germline V gene, CDR1 is MNHEY and CDR2 is SVGEGT. The V and J ends lost 8 bases and 4 bases respectively, with 18 bases between them. This CDR3 has 14 amino acids.

The chain has TRBV16 and TRBJ1-6; the D is unclear. From germline, CDR1 is KGHSY and CDR2 FQNENV. The V gene lost 4 bases and the J gene lost 7 bases, with 17 bases spanning the gap. This CDR3 contains 16 residues. In nucleotides, the CDR3 is TGTGCCAGCAGCCCTACTCGCCTCGAGGCCAATTCACCCCTCCACTTT. This sequence encodes CASSPTRLEANSPLHF.